This paragraph reports one T cell receptor beta chain. Its matching antigen is unknown. Using immunoSEQ multiplex PCR, the repertoire was profiled, and TCRdb retains in-frame clones only, with some absent. This table holds approximately 100,000 clones, around 83% found once. V lost 2 bases to trimming and J lost 10 bases, with 9 bases between them. This CDR3 contains 13 residues. The germline V gene has CDR1 MGHDK and CDR2 SYGVNS. The sample originates from a study of T cell responses to AZD1222 COVID-19 vaccine. Overall study findings and caveats: The sample set comprised mostly white British donors with more females, and clonal diversity was possibly underestimated.

V and J are TRBV25-1 and TRBJ1-6; D is ambiguous. The sequencing used peripheral blood, collected on day 0 of AZD1222 vaccination. This sequence originates from an adult in good health. CDR3 in amino acids: CASSERWESPLHF. In nucleotides, the CDR3 is TGTGCCAGCAGTGAAAGATGGGAGTCACCCCTCCACTTT.